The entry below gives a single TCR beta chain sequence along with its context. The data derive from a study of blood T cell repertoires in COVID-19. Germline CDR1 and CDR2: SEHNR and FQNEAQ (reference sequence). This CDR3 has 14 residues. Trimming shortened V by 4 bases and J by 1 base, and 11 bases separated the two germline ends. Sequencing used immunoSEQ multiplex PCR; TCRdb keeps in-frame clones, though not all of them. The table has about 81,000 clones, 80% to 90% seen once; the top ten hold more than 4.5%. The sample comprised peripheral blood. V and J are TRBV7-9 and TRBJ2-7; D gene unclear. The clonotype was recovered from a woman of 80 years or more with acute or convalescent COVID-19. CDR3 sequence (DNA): TGTGCCAGCAGCTCCATGGCACAGTCCTACGAGCAGTACTTC. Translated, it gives CASSSMAQSYEQYF.